What follows are 20 T cell receptor beta chains derived from one specimen sequenced in a study of T cell repertoires in cytomegalovirus infection. TCRdb passed the reads through MiXCR, listing each CDR3 protein once. This table has hundreds of thousands of distinct CDR3 sequences, about a third appearing once. The sample taken for sequencing was PBMCs. Receptors were obtained from a human donor in good health (CMV status not recorded). Some clones in this sample may be carry-over from other donors' samples.

This clonotype has only a few counts. V gene TRBV5-5 combines with J gene TRBJ2-4; D gene unclear. CDR1 and CDR2 (germline): SGHKS, YYEKEE (reference sequence). Trimming removed 1 base at V and 12 bases at J, with 17 bases between. The CDR3 extends over 14 amino acids. The DNA for the CDR3 is TGTGCCAGCAGCTTGTCAGAGACTTTCGATACTCAGTACTTC. Residues: CASSLSETFDTQYF.

The gene calls are TRBV15 and TRBJ1-2; 8 bases fit TRBD1. With V trimmed by 3 bases and J by 5 bases, 5 bases remained unmatched. CDR1 and CDR2 (germline): LNHNV, YYDKDF (reference sequence). The CDR3 has 14 residues. The CDR3 DNA reads as TGTGCCACCAGCAGCACGGACAGGGATTATGGCTACACCTTC. As protein: CATSSTDRDYGYTF.

This clonotype was seen ten or more times. The chain couples TRBV7-2 to TRBJ2-7; D call uncertain. Trimming stripped 5 bases from V and 4 bases from J, with 12 bases between. The germline V gene has CDR1 SGHTA and CDR2 FQGNSA. The CDR3 spans 13 residues. The CDR3 DNA follows: TGTGCCAGCAGCCCCAGTACCCAATACGAGCAGTACTTC. This encodes CASSPSTQYEQYF. The full variable domain, with the rest looked up from reference TRBV7-2 and TRBJ2-7, is GAGVSQSPSNKVTEKGKDVELRCDPISGHTALYWYRQSLGQGLEFLIYFQGNSAPDKSGLPSDRFSAERTGGSVSTLTIQRTQQEDSAVYLCASSPSTQYEQYFGPGTRLTVT.

The chain uses TRBV12-5 and TRBJ2-1; the D call may be TRBD1 or TRBD2 (7 bases each). Looked up from germline, CDR1 is LGHNT and CDR2 is FRNRAP. Trimming removed 7 bases from V and 1 base from J, with 26 bases in between. CDR3 length: 19 amino acids. DNA of the CDR3: TGTGCTAGTGCCTGGGAGTTGTCAGGGGGGGCCGGGTCCTACAATGAGCAGTTCTTC. Its protein is CASAWELSGGAGSYNEQFF.

CDR3 sequence reads: CASRAHTNEKLFF. The CDR3 DNA reads TGTGCCAGCAGGGCCCATACGAATGAAAAACTGTTTTTT. The chain joins TRBV25-1 to TRBJ1-4; D is unresolved. The CDR3 has 13 amino acids. CDR1 MGHDK and CDR2 SYGVNS come from the germline V gene. The ends were cut back, 6 bases at V and 5 bases at J, with 10 bases in the middle.

This clonotype was seen more than once but under ten times. This CDR3 is CASSYSGDWTSGDTQYF. Here the CDR3 DNA reads TGTGCCAGCAGTTACTCGGGCGATTGGACTTCGGGAGATACGCAGTATTTT. This chain connects TRBV6-2 or TRBV6-3 to TRBJ2-3; the D gene is possibly TRBD2 (5 bases). Trimming pared 0 bases from V and 5 bases from J, leaving 18 bases between. This CDR3 comprises 17 residues. CDR1 and CDR2 from the germline V gene are MNHEY and SVGEGT.

This clonotype has a count of ten or more. The chain couples TRBV7-6 to TRBJ2-3; D remains ambiguous. V shed 0 bases and J shed 0 bases, with 13 bases lying between them. The CDR3 has 17 amino acids. Germline-derived CDR1 and CDR2 are SGHVS and FNYEAQ. CDR3 region: CASSLAESSPSTDTQYF. CDR3 bases: TGTGCCAGCAGCTTAGCGGAGAGCAGCCCAAGCACAGATACGCAGTATTTT.

With respect to this clonotype: In this CDR3 the conserved last residue, phenylalanine or tryptophan, is missing, so a read error is likely. The rearrangement joins TRBV4-3 to TRBJ2-7; a possible D gene is TRBD1 (6 bases). This CDR3 comprises 14 residues. Trimming stripped 0 bases from V and 5 bases from J, with 11 bases between. The V gene's germline CDR1 is LGHNA and CDR2 YSLEER. The chain's CDR3 is CASSQDQTGDEQYL. Here the CDR3 DNA reads TGCGCCAGCAGCCAAGATCAGACAGGCGACGAGCAGTACTTA.

The chain uses TRBV19 and TRBJ1-1; TRBD1 matches 9 bases. Losses at the gene ends were 8 bases for V and 0 bases for J; bases not matched to a gene: 7. The V gene's germline CDR1 is LNHDA and CDR2 SQIVND (reference sequence). The CDR3 extends over 15 amino acids. The chain's CDR3 is CASGRTGVMNTEAFF. The CDR3 coding sequence is TGTGCCAGTGGGCGGACAGGGGTAATGAACACTGAAGCTTTCTTT. The full variable domain, with the rest looked up from reference TRBV19 and TRBJ1-1, is DGGITQSPKYLFRKEGQNVTLSCEQNLNHDAMYWYRQDPGQGLRLIYYSQIVNDFQKGDIAEGYSVSREKKESFPLTVTSAQKNPTAFYLCASGRTGVMNTEAFFGQGTRLTVV.

This clonotype showed up just a few times. The rearrangement joins TRBV7-2 to TRBJ2-5, with D possibly called TRBD1 or TRBD2 (6 bases each). This CDR3 has 14 amino acids. Germline CDR1 SGHTA, CDR2 FQGNSA. V lost 9 bases to trimming and J lost 5 bases, with 19 bases between them. The CDR3 sequence: CASGASRGGETQYF. As DNA, the CDR3 is TGTGCCAGTGGGGCCAGCAGGGGAGGTGAGACCCAGTACTTC.

The sample holds many counts of this clonotype. V is TRBV7-2 and J is TRBJ1-5; D remains unclear. The CDR3 loop spans 14 amino acids. Per germline, CDR1 SGHTA and CDR2 FQGNSA. Trimming took off 2 bases at V and 3 bases at J, with 8 bases between the two ends. For the CDR3, the DNA is TGTGCCAGCAGCTTACCGCAGTTCAATCAGCCCCAGCATTTT. Translating it yields CASSLPQFNQPQHF.

This clonotype showed up just a few times. V and J are TRBV6-2 or TRBV6-3 and TRBJ2-6; D is uncertain. Germline-derived CDR1 and CDR2 are MNHEY and SVGEGT. Trimming stripped 2 bases from V and 2 bases from J, with 4 bases between. This CDR3 comprises 14 residues. Here the CDR3 DNA reads TGTGCCAGCAGTTACGGACCTGGGGCCAACGTCCTGACTTTC. Translation gives CASSYGPGANVLTF.

This clonotype was found a few times. The chain links TRBV6-5 to TRBJ2-1, with D tentatively TRBD1 (5 bases). Germline V lookup: CDR1 MNHEY, CDR2 SVGAGI. There are 12 residues in the CDR3. The V end was cut by 9 bases, the J end by 8 bases, with 14 bases between. The CDR3 loop is CASRQSIDEQFF. The CDR3 nucleotides read TGTGCCAGTCGACAGAGTATAGATGAGCAGTTCTTC.

This clonotype was counted between two and nine times. V and J are TRBV20-1 and TRBJ2-1; a weak D match, TRBD2 (7 bases). The CDR3 is 14 residues long. Looked up from germline, CDR1 is DFQATT and CDR2 is SNEGSKA (reference sequence). Trimming took 3 bases from V and 7 from J, leaving 16 bases between them. CDR3 in DNA: TGCAGTGCTAGTAGGGGGGGGGCGTTAAATGAGCAGTTCTTC. Its translation: CSASRGGALNEQFF.

This chain connects TRBV20-1 to TRBJ2-4; D unclear. Trimming stripped 6 bases from V and 8 bases from J, with 17 bases between. The CDR3 is made up of 13 amino acids. Germline values: CDR1 DFQATT, CDR2 SNEGSKA (reference sequence). CDR3 amino acids: CSAFGTIGDIQYF. CDR3 coding DNA: TGCAGTGCCTTCGGAACAATCGGAGACATTCAGTACTTC.

The gene calls are TRBV27 and TRBJ2-7; D might be TRBD1 or TRBD2, each matching 6 bases. Germline values: CDR1 MNHEY, CDR2 SMNVEV (reference sequence). This CDR3 region has 15 residues. V lost 2 bases to trimming and J lost 2 bases, with 13 bases between them. The CDR3 bases are TGTGCCAGCAGTTTAACCCGGGGGCGTACCTACGAGCAGTACTTC. It codes for CASSLTRGRTYEQYF.

This clonotype turned up a few times. The CDR3 loop reads CASSSDGRGSTDTQYF. The CDR3 region has the DNA TGTGCCAGCAGCTCAGATGGGCGGGGGAGCACAGATACGCAGTATTTT. The chain carries TRBV7-8 and TRBJ2-3, with TRBD2 identical over 7 bases. This CDR3 is built from 16 residues. After removal of 4 bases from V and 0 bases from J, the junction contained 7 bases not matched to a gene. Germline assignment: CDR1 SGHVS and CDR2 FQNEAQ. Combining the CDR3 with reference TRBV7-8 and TRBJ2-3 gives the whole variable domain GAGVSQSPRYKVAKRGQDVALRCDPISGHVSLFWYQQALGQGPEFLTYFQNEAQLDKSGLPSDRFFAERPEGSVSTLKIQRTQQEDSAVYLCASSSDGRGSTDTQYFGPGTRLTVL.

The rearrangement uses TRBV5-1 and TRBJ2-7; a weak D match, TRBD1 (6 bases). CDR3 size: 14 residues. Germline CDR1 and CDR2: SGHRS and YFSETQ. V was clipped by 2 bases and J by 3 bases, with 12 bases between them. The CDR3 DNA is TGCGCCAGCAGCTTAGACAGGCTTGACTACGAGCAGTACTTC. As protein: CASSLDRLDYEQYF.

J is TRBJ1-4 and V is TRBV19; 7 bases match TRBD1. CDR1 LNHDA and CDR2 SQIVND come from the germline V gene (reference sequence). Trimming took 5 bases from V and 0 from J; bases not matched to a gene: 6. The CDR3 length is 16 residues. The CDR3 sequence: CASSLTGAPTNEKLFF. DNA of the CDR3: TGTGCCAGTAGTCTTACAGGGGCCCCAACTAATGAAAAACTGTTTTTT.

This clonotype was seen only a few times. The chain employs TRBV19 and TRBJ1-1; D might be TRBD1 (6 bases). This CDR3 is 13 amino acids long. Germline loops: CDR1 LNHDA, CDR2 SQIVND (reference sequence). Between the trimmed V and J ends, which lost 6 bases and 3 bases, there was a span of 11 bases. Written as DNA, the CDR3 is TGTGCCAGTAGGACAGGAGCCTACACTGAAGCTTTCTTT. It encodes CASRTGAYTEAFF.